The 5 T cell receptor beta chains given below trace back to one sample, sequenced in a study of Ad26.COV2.S vaccination and SARS-CoV-2 variants. This table comes from immunoSEQ multiplex PCR, and its TCRdb copy is limited to in-frame clones, with some not included. The sample has 400,000 to 450,000 clones, around 90% seen once; the top ten hold 10% to 15%. Treatment described: around 19 received Ad26.COV2.S at low or high dose, single or two shots; about 5 received placebo; per-sample allocation not given. Samples were taken on day 63 after the first vaccine or placebo injection. The sequencing here drew on peripheral blood, taken in a trial of Ad26.COV2.S vaccine versus placebo. Source of these receptors: a person between 18 and 59 years old who received the Ad26.COV2.S COVID-19 vaccine or a placebo.

This chain connects TRBV29-1 to TRBJ2-1; D perhaps matches TRBD1 (6 bases). Germline CDR1 SQVTM, CDR2 ANQGSEA. This CDR3 contains 16 residues. V lost 6 bases to trimming and J lost 0 bases, with 18 bases between them. Here the CDR3 DNA reads TGCAGCGTGGTACCCTTGACAGGCACCTCCTACAATGAGCAGTTCTTC. Amino acid sequence: CSVVPLTGTSYNEQFF.

This chain links TRBV5-1 with TRBJ1-6; 7 bases are a match to TRBD1. CDR3 size: 15 residues. Unmatched junction bases numbered 2, after V lost 2 bases and J lost 3 bases. Germline CDR1 is SGHRS and CDR2 is YFSETQ. The CDR3 sequence: CASSLNRGYNSPLHF. DNA of the CDR3: TGCGCCAGCAGCTTAAACAGGGGCTATAATTCACCCCTCCACTTT.

The gene calls are TRBV18 and TRBJ1-1; D uncertain. Germline CDR1 and CDR2: KGHSH and LQKENI. V was clipped by 3 bases and J by 5 bases, with 10 bases between them. The CDR3 has 13 amino acids. The CDR3 coding sequence is TGTGCCAGCTCACCGGCGGGGAGGACTGAAGCTTTCTTT. It yields the protein CASSPAGRTEAFF.

This clone was detected once. The chain couples TRBV13 to TRBJ2-7; 10 nucleotides line up with TRBD2. The length of the CDR3 is 16 residues. Per the germline V gene, CDR1 is PRHDT and CDR2 is FYEKMQ (reference sequence). The trim removed 2 bases at V and 3 bases at J, leaving 7 bases unmatched. The chain's CDR3 is CASSLKSGRAFYEQYF. CDR3 coding DNA: TGTGCCAGCAGCTTAAAAAGCGGGAGGGCCTTCTACGAGCAGTACTTC.

The chain couples TRBV5-1 to TRBJ2-5; either TRBD1 or TRBD2 may supply D (5 bases each). Trimming took 4 bases from V and 5 from J, leaving 12 bases between them. Germline V gene sequence: CDR1 SGHRS, CDR2 YFSETQ. CDR3 length: 13 amino acids. DNA for the CDR3: TGCGCCAGCAGCCCGCAGGGCGGGGAGACCCAGTACTTC. Protein sequence: CASSPQGGETQYF.